This TCR beta chain was documented in a study of T cells after yellow fever vaccination. V was trimmed by 0 bases and J by 6 bases, leaving 15 bases between them. This CDR3 is 15 amino acids long. Points from the study as a whole: CD4 and CD8 compartments shared a small share of clonotypes. Re-detected after boosting: most primary clones, almost 98% of CD4 and 80% to 90% of CD8. By day 5 rather than day 15, the secondary response had peaked, though it was weaker.

Template switching by 5'RACE produced TCR cDNA, adding a universal primer site and UMIs. TCRdb passed the 5' RACE reads through MiXCR, listing each CDR3 protein once. Of 600,000 to 750,000 distinct CDR3 sequences in the sample, around 12% were seen once. Note on this clonotype: What it binds is not known.

The sequenced sample was PBMCs, obtained on the day of the yellow fever booster vaccination. This TCR was recovered from a man aged 25-40 years who received the YFV17D yellow fever vaccine. The J gene is TRBJ2-7, the V gene TRBV23-1; D unresolved. TRBV23-1 qualifies as an ORF whose function is uncertain. As DNA, the CDR3 is TGCGCCAGCAGTCAATCTGGAGATCCTACTTTCGAGCAGTACTTC. This translates into CASSQSGDPTFEQYF.